The 14 T cell receptor gamma chains below all came from one sample that was sequenced in a study of intestinal T cells in coeliac disease. Using around 200 ng of biopsy DNA, TRG was amplified with LymphoTrack primers. TCRdb called clones from the multiplex PCR reads again using CATT. This table has hundreds of gamma-chain clones, around half appearing once. About 10 formalin-fixed paraffin-embedded scrolls, each 5 µm thick, supplied each case's genomic DNA. The sequencing input was a duodenal biopsy. These receptors were collected from a human donor who served as a control with a normal duodenal biopsy, not a healthy volunteer.

This clone was detected only once. V and J are TRGV10 and TRGJP1. TRGV10 carries the ORF label, with uncertain function. The CDR3 has 17 amino acids. J lost 0 bases, V lost 11 bases, and 16 bases had no gene match. The DNA of the CDR3 is TGTGCTGCGGTGGGATTATTCGTCCATACCACTGGTTGGTTCAAGATATTT. It yields the protein CAAVGLFVHTTGWFKIF.

This clone appeared a single time. V usage is TRGV10 and J usage is TRGJP1. TRGV10 is an ORF, with its function uncertain. The CDR3 covers 11 residues. The junction had 14 bases not matched to a gene; V was cut back by 12 bases and J by 15 bases. The CDR3 loop reads CAAVGSRLKIF. Here the CDR3 DNA reads TGTGCTGCCGTGGGATCACGGCTCAAGATATTT.

This clone ranks as hyperexpanded (1% or more). The same CDR3 arises from other DNA sequences in this sample as well. The rearrangement links TRGV9 to TRGJ1 or TRGJ2. The CDR3 has 13 residues. Trimming cost V 3 bases and J 3 bases; bases outside gene matches: 5. In germline, CDR1 is GITISATS, CDR2 ISYDGTV (reference sequence). CDR3 nucleotide sequence: TGTGCCTTGTGGGAGCCGGGTTATTATAAGAAACTCTTT. Protein sequence: CALWEPGYYKKLF.

This clone was seen more than once but under ten times. TCRdb assigns this DNA the protein of a much larger clone, which departs from its translation at residue 5; this likely reflects a read error, and the protein shown comes from translating the DNA. This rearrangement joins TRGV10 to TRGJP1. TRGV10 is recorded as an ORF, its role being uncertain. The V segment lost 8 bases and the J segment 4 bases; nucleotides outside the gene matches: 8. The CDR3 spans 14 residues. In DNA form, the CDR3 reads TGTGCTGCGTGGGGTGGGATCACTGGTTGGTTCAAGATATTT. Its protein is CAAWGGITGWFKIF.

This clone has just a few counts. The protein in TCRdb stems from a much larger clone and differs at residue 7 from this DNA's translation, likely a read error; here the protein is translated from the DNA. The chain joins TRGV8 to TRGJP2. Germline V gene sequence: CDR1 VENAVY, CDR2 YDSYNSRV. CDR3 size: 12 residues. The J segment lost 9 bases and the V segment lost 6 bases, leaving 7 bases of the junction unmatched. CDR3 coding DNA: TGTGCCACCTGGTCGAGTAATTGGATCAAGACGTTT. Protein product: CATWSSNWIKTF.

V and J are TRGV9 and TRGJ1 or TRGJ2. The germline gives CDR1 GITISATS, CDR2 ISYDGTV (reference sequence). This CDR3 has 13 residues. V was pared by 1 base and J by 7 bases, with 7 bases of the junction left unmatched. The CDR3 loop reads CALWEVINYKKLF. The CDR3 DNA sequence: TGTGCCTTGTGGGAGGTTATCAACTATAAGAAACTCTTT.

The DNA for the CDR3 is TGTGCCACCTGGGATCCTCTAAAGAAACTCTTT. It is translated as CATWDPLKKLF. The chain couples TRGV8 to TRGJ1 or TRGJ2. Germline V gene sequence: CDR1 VENAVY, CDR2 YDSYNSRV. Unmatched junction bases numbered 6, after V lost 3 bases and J lost 10 bases. The CDR3 has 11 residues.

The chain uses TRGV10 and TRGJ1 or TRGJ2. TRGV10 has ORF status, its function being uncertain. The trim removed 8 bases at V and 6 bases at J, leaving 11 bases unmatched. This CDR3 contains 13 residues. This CDR3 is CAAWDCGIYKKLF. The CDR3 DNA reads TGTGCTGCGTGGGATTGTGGTATTTATAAGAAACTCTTT.

This clone was counted only a few times. The rearrangement links TRGV10 to TRGJ1 or TRGJ2. TRGV10 is recorded as an ORF, its role being uncertain. The V gene end was trimmed by 8 bases and the J gene end by 6 bases; junction bases not matched to a gene: 20. The CDR3 totals 16 residues. The CDR3 DNA reads as TGTGCTGCGTGGGATGTATCAACGCCCCTTACTTATAAGAAACTCTTT. Protein sequence: CAAWDVSTPLTYKKLF.

CDR3 sequence (DNA): TGTGCTGCGTGGGGATTAGATTATTTGGGGGGGTGGTTCAAGATATTT. This translates into CAAWGLDYLGGWFKIF. This sequence joins TRGV10 and TRGJP1. TRGV10 is recorded as an ORF, its role being uncertain. The CDR3 contains 16 residues. The V and J ends lost 8 bases and 11 bases, in that order; junction bases with no gene match: 21.

For this clone: One end of the junction fails to match germline, which may point to a read error. The gene calls are TRGV5 and TRGJ1 or TRGJ2. The CDR3 is 12 amino acids. Germline V CDR1 and CDR2: VINAFY, YDVSNSKD. The CDR3 nucleotides are TGTGCCATCTGGCAAAGGATTTATAAGAAACTCTTT. It codes for CAIWQRIYKKLF.

This clone qualifies as hyperexpanded. This same CDR3 is encoded by further DNA sequences in the sample. V is TRGV3 and J is TRGJ1 or TRGJ2. The CDR3 contains 14 residues. After removal of 0 bases from V and 7 bases from J, the junction contained 9 bases not matched to a gene. Germline loops: CDR1 VTNTFY, CDR2 YDVSTARD (reference sequence). CDR3 sequence: CATWDRLHGYKKLF. The CDR3 coding sequence is TGTGCCACCTGGGACAGGCTCCATGGGTATAAGAAACTCTTT.

The gene calls are TRGV9 and TRGJ1 or TRGJ2. CDR3 length: 16 residues. V dropped 12 bases and J dropped 3; count of bases not matched to a gene: 23. Per the germline V gene, CDR1 is GITISATS and CDR2 is ISYDGTV (reference sequence). CDR3 region: CALVGGPPEGYYKKLF. The CDR3 region has the DNA TGTGCCCTTGTGGGAGGGCCCCCGGAGGGTTATTATAAGAAACTCTTT.

This clone was seen a handful of times. This DNA translates differently at residue 4 from the TCRdb protein, which is that of a much larger clone; a read error is likely, and the protein shown is the DNA's own translation. V gene TRGV10 combines with J gene TRGJ1 or TRGJ2. TRGV10 is identified as an open reading frame with a role that is uncertain. The ends lost 11 bases at V and 7 bases at J; junction bases unmatched: 12. This CDR3 has 12 amino acids. The CDR3 loop is CAARDWWYKKLF. In nucleotides, the CDR3 is TGTGCTGCGCGGGATTGGTGGTATAAGAAACTCTTT.